This T cell receptor beta chain was obtained from a study of beta chain features in type 1 diabetes. General study findings and limits: Among type 1 diabetes patients, VDJ junctions had fewer insertions and more deletions. A closer apparent resemblance between naive, central memory and Treg TCRB repertoires was seen in patients than in healthy donors.

Expressed TCRB transcripts were sequenced because the entire RNA isolate underwent reverse transcription. Naive, central memory and regulatory T cell samples averaged around 3.9 million immunoSEQ reads each. Produced via immunoSEQ multiplex PCR; TCRdb's table is partial and in-frame only. The sample records some 250,000 clones, around 26% being singletons. As concerns this clone: Its antigen is unidentified.

Germline V gene data show CDR1 as MGHDK and CDR2 as SYGVNS. V was pared by 4 bases and J by 6 bases, with 13 bases between. This CDR3 is 14 amino acids long. A sort by CD45RO/CCR7/CD25/CD127/CD95/CD27 yielded CD4+ naive, central memory, regulatory and stem cell-like memory cells. This sequence was found in a young man in good health. Sample: central memory CD4+ T cells from blood. The chain employs TRBV25-1 and TRBJ1-5, with D tentatively TRBD1 (6 bases). The CDR3 here is CASSGAQGGQPQHF. CDR3 DNA sequence: TGTGCCAGCAGTGGCGCACAGGGCGGTCAGCCCCAGCATTTT.